Listed here are 15 T cell receptor beta chains from one sample, sequenced in a study of cytomegalovirus exposure and HLA in healthy donors. Primers included in the PCR were 60 Vbeta and 13 Jbeta primers. TCRdb keeps only in-frame clones here, not all; method: immunoSEQ multiplex PCR. The profile shows 95,000 to 120,000 clones, about 78% of them singletons. Sequencing was carried out using PBMCs. These receptors were collected from a young woman in good health and CMV-seropositive.

J is TRBJ1-2 and V is TRBV27; D is perhaps TRBD1 (6 bases). Germline V lookup: CDR1 MNHEY, CDR2 SMNVEV (reference sequence). The CDR3 has 14 amino acids. V gave up 5 bases and J gave up 8 bases, with 18 bases separating them. CDR3 amino acids: CASSLGGTIRGYTF. CDR3 in DNA: TGTGCCAGCAGTCTAGGTGGGACAATTCGGGGCTACACCTTC.

In the case of this clone: Other DNA sequences in the same sample also yield this CDR3. The rearrangement links TRBV5-1 to TRBJ2-3; 7 nucleotides align to TRBD2. Looked up from germline, CDR1 is SGHRS and CDR2 is YFSETQ. The junction had 4 bases not matched to a gene; V was cut back by 0 bases and J by 0 bases. The CDR3 totals 16 residues. The CDR3 sequence: CASSLGGGASTDTQYF. CDR3 in DNA: TGCGCCAGCAGCTTGGGGGGAGGGGCAAGCACAGATACGCAGTATTTT.

The CDR3 is CASSHSSRQGSTGELFF. Here the CDR3 DNA reads TGTGCCAGCAGCCACTCTAGCAGACAGGGGAGCACCGGGGAGCTGTTTTTT. The chain links TRBV7-9 to TRBJ2-2; 8 bases match TRBD1. This CDR3 is built from 17 residues. The germline gives CDR1 SEHNR, CDR2 FQNEAQ (reference sequence). Trimming removed 5 bases from V and 4 bases from J; junction bases left unmatched: 12.

V gene TRBV7-6 combines with J gene TRBJ2-1; TRBD2 matches 7 bases. From germline, CDR1 is SGHVS and CDR2 FNYEAQ. The CDR3 has 18 residues. V shed 5 bases, J shed 0 bases, and the junction held 13 bases outside the gene matches. The CDR3 here is CASSPTGGTHFSYNEQFF. DNA for the CDR3: TGTGCCAGCAGCCCGACGGGGGGAACCCACTTCTCCTACAATGAGCAGTTCTTC.

The chain combines TRBV2 with TRBJ2-7, with 9 bases identical to TRBD1. Germline V gene lookup returns CDR1 SNHLY and CDR2 FYNNEI. Trimming removed 3 bases from V and 4 bases from J; junction bases left unmatched: 10. The CDR3 spans 16 residues. CDR3 bases: TGTGCCAGCAGTGAGTTACCGGGACAGGGTATTTACGAGCAGTACTTC. Protein: CASSELPGQGIYEQYF.

This clone appeared a single time. The rearrangement uses TRBV19 and TRBJ1-1; TRBD1 might be the D (5 bases). Germline V CDR1 and CDR2: LNHDA, SQIVND (reference sequence). The CDR3 is 14 residues long. Trimming took 6 bases from V and 0 from J, leaving 11 bases between them. DNA of the CDR3: TGTGCCAGTAGCGGAGGGGTCGTGAACACTGAAGCTTTCTTT. This sequence encodes CASSGGVVNTEAFF. Full variable domain (outside the CDR3, taken from reference TRBV19 and TRBJ1-1): DGGITQSPKYLFRKEGQNVTLSCEQNLNHDAMYWYRQDPGQGLRLIYYSQIVNDFQKGDIAEGYSVSREKKESFPLTVTSAQKNPTAFYLCASSGGVVNTEAFFGQGTRLTVV.

The chain couples TRBV30 to TRBJ2-7, with 7 nucleotides matching TRBD1. CDR3 length equals 14 residues. In germline, CDR1 is GTSNPN, CDR2 SVGIG (reference sequence). V shed 3 bases, J shed 4 bases, and the junction held 9 bases outside the gene matches. DNA of the CDR3: TGTGCCTGGAGGGGGACAGCACAGGAATACGAGCAGTACTTC. This codes for CAWRGTAQEYEQYF.

The V call is TRBV30, the J call TRBJ2-2, with D maybe TRBD2 (6 bases). Germline V gene sequence: CDR1 GTSNPN, CDR2 SVGIG (reference sequence). This CDR3 is 17 amino acids long. V lost 0 bases to trimming and J lost 2 bases, with 16 bases between them. This chain's CDR3 is CAWSVLFGGGNTGELFF. CDR3 bases: TGTGCCTGGAGTGTACTATTCGGGGGAGGAAACACCGGGGAGCTGTTTTTT.

The table lists this clone with a few counts. The V gene is TRBV6-5, the J gene TRBJ1-2; no reliable D call. The germline V gene has CDR1 MNHEY and CDR2 SVGAGI. The CDR3 spans 14 residues. Trimming took off 5 bases at V and 8 bases at J, with 18 bases between the two ends. CDR3 protein: CASSNTGRKAGYTF. The CDR3 DNA is TGTGCCAGCAGTAACACCGGGAGAAAAGCCGGCTACACCTTC.

This clone was detected only a few times. The CDR3 coding sequence is TGTGCCAGCAGTTCGGAGACAGGGTGGGTCACTGAAGCTTTCTTT. Translation gives CASSSETGWVTEAFF. This chain joins TRBV6-5 and TRBJ1-1; 7 bases are shared with TRBD1. The germline gives CDR1 MNHEY, CDR2 SVGAGI. The CDR3 has 15 residues. The V segment lost 4 bases and the J segment 4 bases; nucleotides outside the gene matches: 9.

The gene calls are TRBV7-2 and TRBJ1-2, with D uncertain. The CDR3 is 12 amino acids. V lost 0 bases to trimming and J lost 4 bases, with 3 bases between them. Germline CDR1 is SGHTA and CDR2 is FQGNSA. In DNA form, the CDR3 reads TGTGCCAGCAGCTTAGCCAGCTATGGCTACACCTTC. It codes for CASSLASYGYTF.

This clone came up once. V gene TRBV6-5 combines with J gene TRBJ2-7; perhaps TRBD2 as D (6 bases). Germline V gives CDR1 MNHEY, CDR2 SVGAGI. CDR3 length equals 13 residues. The ends were cut back, 2 bases at V and 3 bases at J, with 8 bases in the middle. The CDR3 DNA follows: TGTGCCAGCAGTTACCCGGGAGACTACGAGCAGTACTTC. This encodes CASSYPGDYEQYF.

The sample holds one count of this clone. The V gene is TRBV10-3, the J gene TRBJ2-1, with D possibly being TRBD2 (6 bases). V was clipped by 9 bases and J by 6 bases, with 12 bases between them. Looked up from germline, CDR1 is ENHRY and CDR2 is SYGVKD. The CDR3 has 12 amino acids. Here the CDR3 reads CAIGGTPNEQFF. The CDR3 DNA sequence: TGTGCCATTGGCGGGACCCCCAATGAGCAGTTCTTC.

CDR3 nucleotide sequence: TGTGCCAGCAGCAAAACGACAGGGCTTAATGAAAAACTGTTTTTT. Translation: CASSKTTGLNEKLFF. The V gene is TRBV11-3, the J gene TRBJ1-4; 7 bases are shared with TRBD1. V shed 5 bases and J 4 bases; nucleotides not matched to a gene: 7. This CDR3 has 15 amino acids. The germline gives CDR1 SGHNT, CDR2 YENEEA.

The chain uses TRBV29-1 and TRBJ1-3; tentative D call: TRBD1 (6 bases). The V end lost 6 bases, the J end lost 2 bases, and 14 bases lay between the germline ends. The germline CDR1 and CDR2 sequences are SQVTM and ANQGSEA. The CDR3 is made up of 14 amino acids. The CDR3 DNA sequence: TGCAGCGTCCTCGGGACAAGTACTGGAAACACCATATATTTT. This encodes CSVLGTSTGNTIYF. The entire variable domain, with the rest obtained from reference TRBV29-1 and TRBJ1-3, is as follows: SAVISQKPSRDICQRGTSLTIQCQVDSQVTMMFWYRQQPGQSLTLIATANQGSEATYESGFVIDKFPISRPNLTFSTLTVSNMSPEDSSIYLCSVLGTSTGNTIYFGEGSWLTVV.